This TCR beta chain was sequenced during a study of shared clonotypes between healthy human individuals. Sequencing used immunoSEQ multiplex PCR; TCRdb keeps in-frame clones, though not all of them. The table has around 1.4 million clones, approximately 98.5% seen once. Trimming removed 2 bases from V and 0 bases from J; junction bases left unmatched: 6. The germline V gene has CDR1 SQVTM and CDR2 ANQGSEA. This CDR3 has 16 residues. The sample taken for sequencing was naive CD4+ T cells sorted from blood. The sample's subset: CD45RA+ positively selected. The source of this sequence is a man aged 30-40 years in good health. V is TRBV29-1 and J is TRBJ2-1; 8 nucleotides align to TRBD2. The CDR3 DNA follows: TGCAGCGTTGAAACTAGCGGTCCTTCCTCCTACAATGAGCAGTTCTTC. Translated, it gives CSVETSGPSSYNEQFF.